The text below deals with one T cell receptor beta chain. Its target is unknown. This sample was included in a study of shared clonotypes between healthy human individuals. Overall study results and limits: Sample collection involved blood only; tissue repertoires are likely different.

Selected positively for CCR7 and CD45RO-negative, naive CD8 cells excluded terminally differentiated effector memory CD45RA+ cells. This CDR3 is built from 16 residues. From germline, CDR1 is SGDLS and CDR2 YYNGEE. V was shortened by 2 bases and J by 0 bases, with 13 bases between the two germline ends. A deep-level run was used for the assay. Generated by immunoSEQ multiplex PCR, the TCRdb table keeps only in-frame clones and is missing some. The sample has some 2.1 million clones, 80% to 95% seen once. This chain joins TRBV9 and TRBJ2-3; D not resolved. Source material: naive CD8+ T cells from PBMCs. This sequence originates from a young man in good health. Some clones in this sample may be carry-over from other donors' samples. The CDR3 reads CASSVTGSFSTDTQYF. The CDR3 bases are TGTGCCAGCAGCGTGACTGGAAGCTTTAGCACAGATACGCAGTATTTT.